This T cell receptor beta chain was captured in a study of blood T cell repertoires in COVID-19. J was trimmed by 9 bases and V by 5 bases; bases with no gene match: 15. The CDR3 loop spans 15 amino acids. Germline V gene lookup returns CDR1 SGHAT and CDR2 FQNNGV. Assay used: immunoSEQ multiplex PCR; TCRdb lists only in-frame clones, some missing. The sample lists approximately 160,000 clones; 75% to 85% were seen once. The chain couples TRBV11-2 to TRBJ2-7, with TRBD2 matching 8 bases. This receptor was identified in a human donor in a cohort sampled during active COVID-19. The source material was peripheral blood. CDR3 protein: CASSLSGNLLARQYF. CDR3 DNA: TGTGCCAGCAGCCTTAGCGGGAACCTATTAGCACGGCAGTACTTC.